This entry describes one T cell receptor (beta chain). Germline loops: CDR1 LNHDA, CDR2 SQIVND (reference sequence). Trimming took 4 bases from V and 5 from J; bases not matched to a gene: 6. The CDR3 covers 15 residues. This sample is part of a study of blood T cell repertoires in COVID-19. Study at large: Some COVID-19 samples were acute and others convalescent; all came from the United States, Italy and Spain. PBMCs, B-cell-depleted T cells, or T cells were the source of the cDNA or gDNA that made up the material.

In the study's own analysis: Reference gene primer amplification gave nucleated cell count estimates. The method was immunoSEQ multiplex PCR; TCRdb's version includes in-frame clones alone and lacks a portion of them. V, J and clone size derive from that table, while D and trimming were established from the DNA sequence. The sample lists under 450,000 clones; roughly 86% were seen once. The J gene is TRBJ1-4, the V gene TRBV19; TRBD1 matches at 8 bases. The receptor was derived from a human donor with acute or convalescent COVID-19. The donor label of this sample is uncertain. The sequencing sample was made of peripheral blood. The CDR3 region is CASSKDRGRNEKLFF. The CDR3 DNA is TGTGCCAGTAGTAAAGACAGGGGTCGGAATGAAAAACTGTTTTTT. Filled out from reference TRBV19 and TRBJ1-4, the complete variable domain reads DGGITQSPKYLFRKEGQNVTLSCEQNLNHDAMYWYRQDPGQGLRLIYYSQIVNDFQKGDIAEGYSVSREKKESFPLTVTSAQKNPTAFYLCASSKDRGRNEKLFFGSGTQLSVL.